The next 11 T cell receptor beta chains were all read from a single sample in a study of beta chain features in type 1 diabetes. The sequenced template was cDNA made from the entire isolated RNA. Data came from immunoSEQ multiplex PCR; TCRdb stores just in-frame clones and leaves some out. The data show some 500,000 clones, with roughly 10% seen just once and approximately 0.05% held by the top ten. Sequenced sample: naive CD4+ T cells from blood. These receptors all come from a woman under 30 in good health.

CDR3 bases: TGTGCCAGCAGTTTAGAACAGCGTCCCTCCTACGAGCAGTACTTC. Its protein is CASSLEQRPSYEQYF. This rearrangement joins TRBV28 to TRBJ2-7; D call uncertain. Germline V gene sequence: CDR1 MDHEN, CDR2 SYDVKM. The CDR3 length is 15 residues. V lost 2 bases and J lost 0, with 11 bases in between.

This clone was picked up a small number of times. The gene calls are TRBV7-6 and TRBJ1-4; TRBD1 agrees at 10 bases. Germline V gene data show CDR1 as SGHVS and CDR2 as FNYEAQ. The CDR3 totals 15 residues. The J segment lost 7 bases and the V segment lost 5 bases, leaving 7 bases of the junction unmatched. CDR3: CASSEFGTGVEKLFF. DNA for the CDR3: TGTGCCAGCAGCGAGTTCGGGACAGGGGTTGAAAAACTGTTTTTT.

This clone was picked up a small number of times. The J gene is TRBJ2-6, the V gene TRBV2; D remains ambiguous. V dropped 7 bases and J dropped 0 bases, with 19 bases sitting between them. The CDR3 has 18 residues. CDR1 is SNHLY and CDR2 is FYNNEI in the germline V gene. The CDR3 here is CASKLLLGSRSGANVLTF. Written as DNA, the CDR3 is TGTGCCAGCAAGCTCCTTCTGGGGTCCCGCTCTGGGGCCAACGTCCTGACTTTC.

The chain joins TRBV18 to TRBJ2-5; D gene ambiguous. The germline gives CDR1 KGHSH, CDR2 LQKENI. The ends were cut back, 4 bases at V and 4 bases at J, with 10 bases in the middle. The CDR3 covers 13 residues. The CDR3 sequence: CASSLHRGETQYF. The CDR3 coding sequence is TGTGCCAGCTCACTCCACCGAGGAGAGACCCAGTACTTC.

This chain links TRBV9 with TRBJ1-1; D unclear. V dropped 4 bases and J dropped 6 bases, with 16 bases sitting between them. CDR3 size: 14 residues. The germline V gene encodes CDR1 SGDLS and CDR2 YYNGEE. The CDR3 DNA reads as TGTGCCAGCAGCACCCGCCCCCGGGTAGCTGAAGCTTTCTTT. Residues: CASSTRPRVAEAFF.

The chain links TRBV15 to TRBJ1-1; D is ambiguous. This CDR3 has 15 residues. The V end lost 0 bases, the J end lost 5 bases, and 13 bases lay between the germline ends. Germline V gene data show CDR1 as LNHNV and CDR2 as YYDKDF (reference sequence). The chain's CDR3 is CATSRDKKAGTEAFF. CDR3 DNA: TGTGCCACCAGCAGAGATAAGAAGGCTGGGACTGAAGCTTTCTTT.

The chain uses TRBV2 and TRBJ2-2; 8 bases fit TRBD1. V lost 6 bases, J lost 5 bases, and 8 bases stayed unmatched. CDR3 length: 15 amino acids. Per the germline V gene, CDR1 is SNHLY and CDR2 is FYNNEI. The CDR3 protein is CASRPGQGYTGELFF. The DNA of the CDR3 is TGTGCCAGCAGACCCGGACAGGGTTATACCGGGGAGCTGTTTTTT. Together with reference TRBV2 and TRBJ2-2, the CDR3 gives the full variable domain: EPEVTQTPSHQVTQMGQEVILRCVPISNHLYFYWYRQILGQKVEFLVSFYNNEISEKSEIFDDQFSVERPDGSNFTLKIRSTKLEDSAMYFCASRPGQGYTGELFFGEGSRLTVL.

This clone occurred a few times. In the same sample, other DNA sequences code for this CDR3. The V and J genes are TRBV7-9 and TRBJ1-1; D unclear. The V gene lost 1 base and the J gene lost 1 base, with 4 bases spanning the gap. The germline CDR1 and CDR2 sequences are SEHNR and FQNEAQ (reference sequence). The CDR3 totals 13 residues. This chain's CDR3 is CASSLEGNTEAFF. CDR3 nucleotides: TGTGCCAGCAGCTTAGAAGGGAACACTGAAGCTTTCTTT.

The genes are TRBV4-2 and TRBJ2-7; 7 bases line up with TRBD2. J lost 3 bases, V lost 0 bases, and 5 bases had no gene match. The germline V gene has CDR1 LGHNA and CDR2 YNFKEQ. The CDR3 is 15 amino acids. The CDR3: CASSQDAGTNYEQYF. The CDR3 region has the DNA TGTGCCAGCAGCCAAGATGCCGGGACTAACTACGAGCAGTACTTC.

This clone was counted only a few times. The J gene is TRBJ2-3, the V gene TRBV9, with D possibly matching TRBD1 (7 bases). CDR1 and CDR2 (germline): SGDLS, YYNGEE. CDR3 length: 16 amino acids. Between the trimmed V and J ends, which lost 4 bases and 4 bases, there was a span of 19 bases. The CDR3 reads CASSSQGDSAADTQYF. DNA for the CDR3: TGTGCCAGCAGCTCCCAGGGGGACTCCGCGGCAGATACGCAGTATTTT.

The genes are TRBV25-1 and TRBJ2-1; unclear D gene. Germline V lookup: CDR1 MGHDK, CDR2 SYGVNS. The CDR3 is 11 residues long. V was clipped by 0 bases and J by 10 bases, with 4 bases between them. Written as DNA, the CDR3 is TGTGCCAGCAGTGAATATGGCGAGCAGTTCTTC. Translation gives CASSEYGEQFF. The full variable domain, in which reference TRBV25-1 and TRBJ2-1 provide the parts outside the CDR3, is EADIYQTPRYLVIGTGKKITLECSQTMGHDKMYWYQQDPGMELHLIHYSYGVNSTEKGDLSSESTVSRIRTEHFPLTLESARPSHTSQYLCASSEYGEQFFGPGTRLTVL.